This T cell receptor beta chain comes out of a study of identifying expanded T cells in peripheral blood. Whole-study results and caveats: Over around two and four weeks, about 15 and 19 clones changed, versus around 1.2 between replicates.

Using immunoSEQ multiplex PCR, the repertoire was profiled, and TCRdb retains in-frame clones only, with some absent. The repertoire has some 76,000 clones, roughly 88% of them found once; the top ten carry more than 3%. Note on this clone: Its antigen is as yet unknown.

V lost 1 base and J lost 3, with 9 bases in between. The germline CDR1 and CDR2 sequences are SGHDN and FVKESK. CDR3 size: 14 residues. This TCR derives from a person aged 18 to 75 in good health. The chain links TRBV14 to TRBJ2-5; possibly TRBD2 for D (6 bases). Specimen: blood. The CDR3 region is CASSQAGVEETQYF. CDR3 sequence (DNA): TGTGCCAGCAGCCAAGCGGGAGTGGAAGAGACCCAGTACTTC.